The present entry profiles one TCR beta chain with its context. The antigen it recognizes is unknown. No base-level quality is on record; no much larger clone is a single base apart. The data were taken from a study of blood T cell repertoires in COVID-19 (dated by TCRdb to the early 2020s). Context from the whole study: Collaborator samples came from the United States, Italy and Spain and covered acute and convalescent phases of COVID-19. The prospective study material was composed of cDNA or gDNA derived from T cells, B-cell-depleted T cells, or PBMCs. Subjects who had been exposed to COVID-19, were actively infected with it, or had recovered from it provided the deeply sampled blood TCRbeta repertoires that made up the dataset. The repertoires were made available in a free public database intended to serve as a resource for research on the immune response to SARS-CoV-2. The samples were drawn from the first 160 participants of the ongoing ImmuneRACE study and from over 950 subjects provided by 6 global collaborators. Sample metadata almost always included a de-identified subject ID, COVID-19 status, age in years and sex. Where available, HLA class I and class II types were taken from metadata supplied by the sample provider and were not determined by assay-based typing.

CDR1 and CDR2 are read off the germline V gene (reference sequence) as SGHNT and YYREEE. V is clipped by 4 bases and J by 0 bases, and the sequence between their germline boundaries is 15 bases long. The CDR3 holds 16 amino acids from the cysteine to the phenylalanine. Only the CDR3 portion is preserved as DNA: 48 bases, with reading frame beginning at the first base. Collaborating institutions collected whole blood in K2EDTA tubes following their own protocols. For TCRbeta analysis, collaborators shipped samples in one of three forms: frozen whole blood, isolated PBMCs, or DNA extracted from either of those sample types. The immunoSEQ Assay, a bias-controlled multiplex PCR, was used to amplify TCRbeta CDR3 regions from genomic DNA. As for the original processing: The number of nucleated cells in each sample was estimated by amplification of reference gene primers within the assay. To quantify the absolute abundance of each unique TCRbeta CDR3 rearrangement, sequence reads were collapsed and filtered. Productive Simpson clonality was computed per sample as the square root of Simpson's diversity index over productive rearrangements. TCRdb obtained this table from immuneACCESS and retained in-frame rearrangements with V and J assigned. These tables miss some clones; where compared with another copy, unresolved V genes account for less than half of the shortfall, and the remainder is unexplained. The D gene and trimming were derived from the DNA, and the V and J assignments and clone size from that table. The sample has 60,000 to 75,000 clones on record, 88% of them singletons. Together, the top ten hold approximately 4% of the sample.

Study-wide conclusions, independent of this receptor: The amount of clinical and demographic metadata varied by source and participant and was provided uncurated.

This TCR was sampled from a human donor in a cohort sampled during active COVID-19. The sequenced sample was peripheral blood. The chain couples TRBV5-4 to TRBJ2-3, with TRBD1 perhaps the D gene, on 6 matching bases. This receptor carries the CDR3 CASSPIRGHSTDTQYF. The DNA sequence reads TGTGCCAGCAGCCCAATCCGGGGACACAGCACAGATACGCAGTATTTT.